Reported below is one T cell receptor beta chain. Researchers ran the PCR with 60 Vbeta and 13 Jbeta primers. The method was immunoSEQ multiplex PCR; TCRdb's version includes in-frame clones alone and lacks a portion of them. The sample records around 150,000 clones, roughly 75% being singletons. This cohort consisted of healthy bone marrow donors. This record belongs to a study of cytomegalovirus exposure and HLA in healthy donors. Study as a whole: Among the roughly 400 genotyped donors, about 81% were placed in the Caucasian-associated ancestry cluster.

Between the trimmed V and J ends, which lost 2 bases and 5 bases, there was a span of 16 bases. Germline V gene lookup returns CDR1 SGHTA and CDR2 FQGTGA. CDR3 length equals 15 residues. Source material: PBMCs. The receptor was derived from a man under 40 in good health. The rearrangement uses TRBV7-3 and TRBJ2-7, with D possibly being TRBD2 (6 bases). The CDR3 nucleotides read TGTGCCAGCAGCTTAGGGGCGACTAGTTCCCACGAGCAGTACTTC. Amino acids: CASSLGATSSHEQYF.